These 27 T cell receptor beta chains were sequenced from one sample in a study of blood T cell repertoires in COVID-19. Produced via immunoSEQ multiplex PCR; TCRdb's table is partial and in-frame only. The sample shows 100,000 to 150,000 clones, around 81% of them seen only once. Sequences were obtained from peripheral blood. The receptors stem from a woman between 45 and 65 years old with acute or convalescent COVID-19.

The V and J genes are TRBV20-1 and TRBJ2-7; TRBD1 aligns across 10 bases. Germline assignment: CDR1 DFQATT and CDR2 SNEGSKA (reference sequence). The ends lost 7 bases at V and 5 bases at J; junction bases unmatched: 11. The CDR3 totals 14 residues. In DNA, the CDR3 is TGCAGTGTTAGTGGGGACAGGGGCCCTCACGAGCAGTACTTC. The encoded protein is CSVSGDRGPHEQYF.

The V call is TRBV15, the J call TRBJ1-1, with D hard to call. Germline loops: CDR1 LNHNV, CDR2 YYDKDF (reference sequence). This CDR3 region has 13 residues. V was clipped by 3 bases and J by 0 bases, with 5 bases between them. CDR3 DNA: TGTGCCACCAGCAGCTCCCTGAACACTGAAGCTTTCTTT. Translated, it gives CATSSSLNTEAFF.

The chain joins TRBV12-3 or TRBV12-4 to TRBJ2-5; 7 bases line up with TRBD1. The CDR3 runs 13 residues. V shed 10 bases and J 3 bases; nucleotides not matched to a gene: 8. CDR3 sequence: CATNRGTEETQYF. In DNA, the CDR3 is TGTGCCACTAACCGAGGGACAGAAGAGACCCAGTACTTC.

V gene TRBV10-3 combines with J gene TRBJ1-5; perhaps TRBD1 as D (5 bases). CDR1 is ENHRY and CDR2 is SYGVKD in the germline V gene. This CDR3 is 15 amino acids long. V lost 10 bases to trimming and J lost 0 bases, with 16 bases between them. CDR3 region: CATLETQGSNQPQHF. In DNA, the CDR3 is TGTGCCACCCTAGAGACCCAGGGTAGCAATCAGCCCCAGCATTTT.

Here the CDR3 reads CSVEVRGDTEAFF. CDR3 nucleotide sequence: TGCAGCGTTGAAGTCAGGGGGGACACTGAAGCTTTCTTT. The chain is built from TRBV29-1 and TRBJ1-1; TRBD1 matches at 7 bases. The CDR3 is 13 residues long. V shed 1 base, J shed 3 bases, and the junction held 2 bases outside the gene matches. Germline CDR1 reads SQVTM; CDR2 reads ANQGSEA. The variable domain in full, completed from reference TRBV29-1 and TRBJ1-1, reads SAVISQKPSRDICQRGTSLTIQCQVDSQVTMMFWYRQQPGQSLTLIATANQGSEATYESGFVIDKFPISRPNLTFSTLTVSNMSPEDSSIYLCSVEVRGDTEAFFGQGTRLTVV.

The rearrangement joins TRBV19 to TRBJ2-1; 8 bases match TRBD1. CDR3 length equals 17 residues. Germline values: CDR1 LNHDA, CDR2 SQIVND (reference sequence). The V and J ends lost 6 bases and 0 bases, in that order; junction bases with no gene match: 10. The CDR3 DNA reads as TGTGCCAGTAGCACTAGGACAGGGTTAAGCTCCTACAATGAGCAGTTCTTC. Its protein is CASSTRTGLSSYNEQFF.

V gene TRBV9 combines with J gene TRBJ2-1; tentative D call: TRBD2 (5 bases). Germline CDR1 is SGDLS and CDR2 is YYNGEE. Trimming shortened V by 3 bases and J by 9 bases, and 7 bases separated the two germline ends. The CDR3 sequence is 11 residues long. DNA for the CDR3: TGTGCCAGCAGCGAGGGAGTTGAGCAGTTCTTC. Protein product: CASSEGVEQFF.

This clone appeared a single time. The chain recombines TRBV28 with TRBJ2-7, with D unresolved. The CDR3 totals 15 residues. V dropped 5 bases and J dropped 6 bases, with 20 bases sitting between them. In germline, CDR1 is MDHEN, CDR2 SYDVKM. The CDR3 bases are TGTGCCAGCAGTGTCGTGGCCGGCCCAACAGTCGAGCAGTACTTC. This codes for CASSVVAGPTVEQYF.

The CDR3 sequence: CASSMARYSNQPQHF. CDR3 DNA: TGTGCCAGTAGTATGGCACGATATAGCAATCAGCCCCAGCATTTT. The V gene is TRBV19, the J gene TRBJ1-5; D unresolved. This CDR3 is 15 amino acids long. Looked up from germline, CDR1 is LNHDA and CDR2 is SQIVND (reference sequence). Trimming removed 3 bases at V and 0 bases at J, with 9 bases between.

This clone was recorded a few times. The chain combines TRBV10-2 with TRBJ2-7, with 11 bases fitting TRBD1. Trimming removed 7 bases from V and 6 bases from J; junction bases left unmatched: 5. The CDR3 consists of 13 residues. The V gene's germline CDR1 is WSHSY and CDR2 SAAADI. The CDR3 loop is CASTRDRGAEQYF. For the CDR3, the DNA is TGCGCCAGCACCCGGGACAGGGGGGCCGAGCAGTACTTC.

The CDR3, as DNA: TGTGCCAGCAGTGCCGACAGGGGAAGCAATCAGCCCCAGCATTTT. This encodes CASSADRGSNQPQHF. The chain employs TRBV27 and TRBJ1-5; 8 bases are shared with TRBD1. Germline-derived CDR1 and CDR2 are MNHEY and SMNVEV (reference sequence). Trimming cost V 5 bases and J 1 base; bases outside gene matches: 4. The CDR3 contains 15 residues.

The chain carries TRBV7-9 and TRBJ2-5, with TRBD1 as a possible D gene (5 bases). From germline, CDR1 is SEHNR and CDR2 FQNEAQ (reference sequence). The CDR3 has 13 residues. With 2 bases removed from V and 4 bases from J, the gap between germline ends came to 8 bases. The CDR3, as DNA: TGTGCCAGCAGCTTATTGCAGGGAGAGACCCAGTACTTC. Its translation: CASSLLQGETQYF.

The gene calls are TRBV5-1 and TRBJ1-1; D is undetermined. The CDR3 extends over 13 amino acids. The V end lost 4 bases, the J end lost 8 bases, and 15 bases lay between the germline ends. CDR1 is SGHRS, CDR2 YFSETQ, per germline. The CDR3 protein is CASSPSTEGEAFF. The CDR3 DNA is TGCGCCAGCAGCCCCTCGACGGAGGGCGAAGCTTTCTTT.

This chain uses TRBV3-1 (or the pseudogene TRBV3-2) with TRBJ1-1; D unresolved. This CDR3 spans 16 amino acids. Germline V gives CDR1 LGHDT, CDR2 YNNKEL (reference sequence). Trimming took off 3 bases at V and 1 base at J, with 15 bases between the two ends. CDR3 region: CASSQPSRFPNTEAFF. The CDR3 region has the DNA TGTGCCAGCAGCCAGCCCTCCAGATTTCCGAACACTGAAGCTTTCTTT.

This chain links TRBV7-8 with TRBJ2-7; 10 positions match TRBD2. The trim removed 2 bases at V and 7 bases at J, leaving 5 bases unmatched. Germline V CDR1 and CDR2: SGHVS, FQNEAQ. The CDR3 covers 14 residues. The CDR3 is CASSLRLLAGEQYF. In DNA, the CDR3 is TGTGCCAGCAGCTTACGATTACTAGCGGGGGAGCAGTACTTC.

V usage is TRBV13 and J usage is TRBJ2-5; D may be TRBD1 (5 bases). Germline CDR1 reads PRHDT; CDR2 reads FYEKMQ (reference sequence). With 3 bases removed from V and 2 bases from J, the gap between germline ends came to 10 bases. This CDR3 region has 14 residues. The CDR3 DNA reads TGTGCCAGCAGCTTCCGACAGAATCAAGAGACCCAGTACTTC. This sequence encodes CASSFRQNQETQYF.

CDR3 in DNA: TGTGCCAGCAGCTTATTTGGCGGGGGGAGCTCCTACAATGAGCAGTTCTTC. Residues: CASSLFGGGSSYNEQFF. This chain uses TRBV7-8 with TRBJ2-1; TRBD2 aligns across 8 bases. Germline V gene lookup returns CDR1 SGHVS and CDR2 FQNEAQ. CDR3 length: 17 residues. V dropped 2 bases and J dropped 0; count of bases not matched to a gene: 6. Supplemented by reference TRBV7-8 and TRBJ2-1, the full variable domain reads GAGVSQSPRYKVAKRGQDVALRCDPISGHVSLFWYQQALGQGPEFLTYFQNEAQLDKSGLPSDRFFAERPEGSVSTLKIQRTQQEDSAVYLCASSLFGGGSSYNEQFFGPGTRLTVL.

The gene calls are TRBV29-1 and TRBJ1-1, with a possible D match to TRBD1 (5 bases). From germline, CDR1 is SQVTM and CDR2 ANQGSEA. The CDR3 is 15 amino acids. The germline V and J ends were trimmed by 4 bases and 0 bases, with 15 bases remaining between them. The CDR3 region has the DNA TGCAGCGTTGCTGCAGGCTGGGGCATGAACACTGAAGCTTTCTTT. Translation: CSVAAGWGMNTEAFF.

The genes are TRBV18 and TRBJ1-2; no clear D gene. Looked up from germline, CDR1 is KGHSH and CDR2 is LQKENI. V lost 4 bases, J lost 6 bases, and 18 bases lay in between. CDR3 length: 15 residues. The CDR3 here is CASSLDWENRDGYTF. CDR3 coding DNA: TGTGCCAGCTCACTTGATTGGGAGAATAGGGATGGCTACACCTTC. Full variable domain (missing parts from reference TRBV18 and TRBJ1-2): NAGVMQNPRHLVRRRGQEARLRCSPMKGHSHVYWYRQLPEEGLKFMVYLQKENIIDESGMPKERFSAEFPKEGPSILRIQQVVRGDSAAYFCASSLDWENRDGYTFGSGTRLTVV.

The chain uses TRBV20-1 and TRBJ1-1; 7 nucleotides align to TRBD1. This CDR3 has 11 amino acids. V was pared by 6 bases and J by 8 bases, with 6 bases of the junction left unmatched. Germline V gives CDR1 DFQATT, CDR2 SNEGSKA (reference sequence). In nucleotides, the CDR3 is TGCAGTGCAACCGGGACAGCAGAAGCTTTCTTT. Translation gives CSATGTAEAFF.

The V gene is TRBV19, the J gene TRBJ2-4; D may be TRBD2 (6 bases). Between the trimmed V and J ends, which lost 7 bases and 4 bases, there was a span of 11 bases. The V gene's germline CDR1 is LNHDA and CDR2 SQIVND (reference sequence). This CDR3 contains 13 residues. In DNA, the CDR3 is TGTGCCAGTATCGGGCGGGGTAAAAACATTCAGTACTTC. Its protein product is CASIGRGKNIQYF. The full variable domain, with the rest looked up from reference TRBV19 and TRBJ2-4, is DGGITQSPKYLFRKEGQNVTLSCEQNLNHDAMYWYRQDPGQGLRLIYYSQIVNDFQKGDIAEGYSVSREKKESFPLTVTSAQKNPTAFYLCASIGRGKNIQYFGAGTRLSVL.

CDR3 coding DNA: TGTGCCAGCTCACCACAGGGGGCGGGTGAGACCCAGTACTTC. Its translation: CASSPQGAGETQYF. V and J are TRBV18 and TRBJ2-5; 7 bases align to TRBD1. Trimming took 1 base from V and 5 from J; bases not matched to a gene: 4. The CDR3 runs 14 residues. Germline assignment: CDR1 KGHSH and CDR2 LQKENI.

This chain joins TRBV2 and TRBJ1-5; D unresolved. The ends were cut back, 2 bases at V and 1 base at J, with 3 bases in the middle. Germline CDR1 and CDR2: SNHLY and FYNNEI. CDR3 size: 13 residues. The CDR3 nucleotides are TGTGCCAGCAGTGAACAGAGCAATCAGCCCCAGCATTTT. This gives the protein CASSEQSNQPQHF.

The J gene is TRBJ1-2, the V gene TRBV9, with unresolved D. This CDR3 has 13 residues. Germline V lookup: CDR1 SGDLS, CDR2 YYNGEE. The V end was cut by 6 bases, the J end by 0 bases, with 9 bases between. CDR3 bases: TGTGCCAGCACTTTCGGGACTAACTATGGCTACACCTTC. It yields the protein CASTFGTNYGYTF.

The chain is built from TRBV5-1 and TRBJ2-3; tentative D call: TRBD2 (5 bases). The CDR3 covers 18 residues. The V end was cut by 4 bases, the J end by 2 bases, with 23 bases between. CDR1 is SGHRS, CDR2 YFSETQ, per germline. CDR3 region: CASSKKGNSGSSTDTQYF. CDR3 bases: TGCGCCAGCAGCAAAAAAGGTAACTCGGGGAGCTCCACAGATACGCAGTATTTT.

This chain uses TRBV19 with TRBJ1-5; a possible D gene is TRBD1 (5 bases). CDR3 length: 13 residues. CDR1 is LNHDA, CDR2 SQIVND, per germline (reference sequence). Deletions cut 4 bases from V and 8 bases from J, with 12 bases between. The CDR3 loop reads CASSTGLSEPQHF. CDR3 coding DNA: TGTGCCAGTAGTACGGGACTGTCGGAGCCCCAGCATTTT. The full variable domain, its missing parts supplied by reference TRBV19 and TRBJ1-5, is DGGITQSPKYLFRKEGQNVTLSCEQNLNHDAMYWYRQDPGQGLRLIYYSQIVNDFQKGDIAEGYSVSREKKESFPLTVTSAQKNPTAFYLCASSTGLSEPQHFGDGTRLSIL.

The chain is built from TRBV19 and TRBJ2-6; D uncertain. V lost 0 bases, J lost 2 bases, and 8 bases lay in between. This CDR3 has 16 amino acids. Per germline, CDR1 LNHDA and CDR2 SQIVND (reference sequence). CDR3 sequence: CASSIDLAAGANVLTF. CDR3 in DNA: TGTGCCAGTAGTATAGATCTGGCAGCTGGGGCCAACGTCCTGACTTTC.